This T cell receptor (beta chain) was captured by sequencing in a study of blood T cell repertoires in COVID-19. For the study at large: PBMCs, B-cell-depleted T cells, or T cells provided the cDNA or gDNA that made up the material.

In the authors' workflow: Reference gene primer amplification gave estimated nucleated cell counts. Produced via immunoSEQ multiplex PCR; TCRdb's table is partial and in-frame only. V, J and clone size derive from that table, while D and trimming were established from the DNA sequence. The repertoire includes over 30,000 clones, around 90% of them detected once, and approximately 5% sits in the top ten. The CDR3 is 16 amino acids. Germline assignment: CDR1 MGHRA and CDR2 YSYEKL. The junction had 4 bases not matched to a gene; V was cut back by 0 bases and J by 4 bases. This TCR came from a woman aged 65 to 85 with active COVID-19. This chain links TRBV4-1 with TRBJ2-2; 8 bases match TRBD2. Sequenced sample: peripheral blood. In DNA form, the CDR3 reads TGCGCCAGCAGCCAAGATTACGGGGGGGCCACCGGGGAGCTGTTTTTT. This encodes CASSQDYGGATGELFF.